This record concerns one T cell receptor (beta chain) sequence. Only one count was recorded for this clone. No antigen is known for it. No base qualities exist here, and no much larger clone lies one base off it. Relative to germline, V is 0 bases shorter and J is 2 bases shorter, with 12 bases between their ends. As encoded in the germline V gene (reference sequence), CDR1 is SGHKS while CDR2 is YYEKEE. The CDR3, cysteine through phenylalanine, is 16 amino acids long. The entry retains the CDR3 DNA only, 48 bases that are in frame from base 1. The cohort comprised around 700 healthy bone marrow donors. Cohort members were all nominally healthy when sampled, although unrecorded immune exposures were likely present. The donor was CMV seronegative and belonged to the group of 352 seronegative cohort members. A peripheral blood sample was provided by each donor, and peripheral blood mononuclear cells were used for TCR beta sequencing. Genomic DNA extraction from the blood cell samples was performed with the Qiagen DNeasy Blood Extraction Kit.

The sample comes from a study of cytomegalovirus exposure and HLA in healthy donors (dated by TCRdb to the late 2010s). Study-level background: According to an earlier analysis of several hundred of the donors, 150 million to 200 million T cells yielded some 110 million unique TCR beta sequences and less than 300 Gb of sequence data. An early release covering 550 to 650 HLA-typed donors comprised 300 to 350 gigabases of sequencing data and 85 million to 100 million unique TCR sequences. The genetic ancestry cluster associated with self-reported Caucasian donors included approximately 85% of the roughly 400 genotyped donors. The study was designed to test whether signatures of past pathogen exposure could be identified by cataloging public T cell receptors. The study used immunosequencing to profile the T cell repertoires of more than 650 subjects and linked those repertoires to cytomegalovirus serostatus. A separate validation cohort of approximately 120 different subjects was used in addition to the 666-subject first cohort. To predict cytomegalovirus infection status, the study combined high-throughput TCR immunosequencing, statistical association of individual TCRs with disease status, and machine learning. In a later analysis, previously published TCR beta repertoires from several hundred donors were re-analyzed and high-resolution HLA genotyping was added so that TCR occurrence patterns could be studied. Rather than using new phenotypic data, the later analysis identified candidate immune exposures from TCR beta sequences and from how often those sequences occurred across donors. An earlier analysis of approximately 500 of the donors applied high-throughput TCR beta sequencing to assess whether each TCR beta V gene segment acted as functional or pseudogenic. Donor age, sex, ethnicity and CMV serostatus were compiled together with the repertoire data. A later genetic analysis took genome-wide SNP genotypes for about three fifths of the roughly 700 donors and used that subset as a discovery cohort. All discovery cohort repertoires had been generated using a single sequencing platform. HLA typing covered class I and class II loci at four-digit resolution. The number of donors typed differed by locus, with about 629-640 for A, B, C, DRB1 and DQB1, 522 for DQA1, approximately 580 for DPA1, and around 450 for DPB1. A handful of DR-DQ haplotypes were handled as single units for association and clustering because linkage in the cohort was strong. On average, 235,054 unique TCR beta nucleotide sequences were sequenced per donor among some 420 genotyped donors of the cohort, with roughly a sixth of those sequences being non-productive. Paper-wide results and their limitations: Linkage disequilibrium might explain the correlated functional status among segregating V segments, but an unknown experimental factor could not be excluded. An association between a missense DCLRE1C variant and V-gene and J-gene trimming of TCR beta chains was found in a later genetic analysis and replicated in an independent cohort. Specific HLA alleles were associated with 18,000 or so TCR beta sequences at a false discovery rate of 0.05 in a later analysis. A later analysis found that HLA-associated TCR beta chains were more clonally expanded and had lower generation probabilities than equally common non-associated chains. A total of fewer than 200 TCR beta chains were listed by the study as associated with cytomegalovirus. In both the original and validation cohorts, the classifier was reported to diagnose cytomegalovirus status with high specificity and sensitivity. While some public TCRs were present in many individuals, most TCR sequences turned up only very rarely across donors. A further reported finding was that TCR beta sequences accurately predicted the HLA-A and HLA-B alleles for most subjects in the first cohort. When HLA alleles, especially DR and DQ, strongly co-occurred, TCR associations were difficult to assign to individual alleles. According to a later analysis, most CMV-associated TCR beta chains appeared to be HLA-restricted, and the HLA associations seemed to be driven largely by CMV exposure. An earlier analysis of 587 of the donors showed that most TCR beta V segments appeared in productive rearrangements either about 90% or about 30% of the time, which broadly matched IMGT annotations. Because counts were too low, more than 15 rarely observed V segments, including chromosome 9 orphons, were excluded from the earlier analysis of several hundred of the donors. In vitro tests confirmed that a few of the cytomegalovirus-associated TCR beta chains recognize cytomegalovirus antigens. Because HLA typing was missing for some donors at each locus, association tests included only the typed subset. Only TCR beta chains were sequenced in this cohort, and the absence of alpha or paired-chain data limited detectable features. Roughly uniform sequencing depth across donors was assumed in presence/absence analyses, although this assumption may not hold. A later analysis found that TCR association rates varied across HLA loci, with DRB1 alleles showing the most associated TCRs and HLA-C alleles the fewest. The authors suggested that the approach could potentially be generalized to other disease states and immunological phenotypes. A cluster of highly shared sequence variants was judged likely to represent a technical artifact of the sequencing pipeline. In a later genetic analysis, fewer N-insertions in productive TCRs were reported among donors in an Asian-associated ancestry cluster than the roughly 700-donor mean. The 87-base-pair reads could not distinguish some IMGT-functional V segments, including TRBV6-2 and TRBV6-3, so those segments were excluded. According to a later analysis, parvovirus B19, influenza, CMV and Epstein-Barr virus appeared linked to several top co-occurrence clusters. For the cohort, immune exposure information was limited to CMV serostatus.

Receptor libraries were prepared by the immunoSEQ multiplex PCR assay. The multiplex PCR relied on a mix of 60 forward primers for TCR Vbeta segments and 13 reverse primers for TCR Jbeta segments. The CDR3 region of rearranged TCR beta genes was amplified from genomic DNA with a multiplex PCR assay. On the Illumina HiSeq System, the amplified TCR beta libraries were sequenced as 87-base-pair reads. Per the source publication's procedure: A later analysis counted about 76 million unique TCR beta chains across the 670 or so repertoires, and some 11 million of these chains were shared by at least two donors. Raw reads were error-corrected and collapsed into unique sequences by a nearest-neighbor algorithm in which closely related sequences were merged to remove PCR and sequencing errors. V, D and J gene segments were assigned by aligning CDR3 sequences to IMGT reference sequences. For a sequence to be retained, a match of at least six nucleotides was required to both a V gene segment and a J gene segment. A rearrangement was called productive if the CDR3 had no stop codons and remained in frame with V and J, and every other rearrangement was called non-productive. CDR3 was defined according to IMGT convention as the region running from the second conserved V-encoded cysteine to the conserved J-encoded phenylalanine. Sequences without an unambiguous match to a single V gene segment were excluded from the earlier analysis of 450 to 750 of the donors. In an earlier analysis of approximately 590 of the donors, a V segment was called functional when productive rearrangements were above 56.7%, and segregating when the standard deviation between donors exceeded 5%. To diagnose cytomegalovirus status from the catalog of TCR beta chain sequences, a statistical classification framework was built. In a later analysis, V and J genes were assigned by comparing TCR nucleotide sequences against IMGT/GENE-DB human TR gene sequences. Using the TCRdist pipeline, a later analysis assigned CDR3 sequences along with most-parsimonious VDJ recombination scenarios. In a later analysis, every TCR beta chain was defined by the combination of its CDR3 amino acid sequence and its V-gene family, and reads without a unique V-gene family were dropped. In a later analysis, nearly 600 highly shared, low-generation-probability nucleotide sequences were removed to address suspected cross-contamination and a sequencing artifact. In a later analysis, a clonal expansion index for each public chain was calculated from normalized within-repertoire ranks of inferred template counts. Generation probabilities in a later analysis came from a VDJ recombination model fitted to out-of-frame rearrangements, and those results were checked against IGoR. A later analysis scored TCR-TCR, TCR-HLA and TCR-CMV co-occurrence with hypergeometric tests, applying a repertoire-size bias correction to TCR pairs. A later analysis estimated false discovery rates by permuting HLA or CMV assignments 20 times. In a later analysis, co-occurring TCRs were grouped using DBSCAN, and TCRdist sequence similarity was added for clustering within HLA-allele-positive subsets. Repertoires with fewer than 30,000 or more than 120,000 public chains, plus five repertoires with anomalous nucleotide sharing, were excluded from co-occurrence clustering. TCRdb retrieved this table from immuneACCESS and kept in-frame rearrangements only. Not all clones are present; in checked studies, unresolved V genes account for under half, and no reason is known for the remainder. V, J and clone size are taken as reported in that table, and D and trimming were inferred from the DNA itself. Within this sample are 130,000 or so clones, with more than 60% of them counted one time only. Of the sample, under 2% is held by the ten largest clones.

The TCR originated in a female donor in good health and CMV-seronegative. The chain couples TRBV5-5 to TRBJ1-5; TRBD1 is perhaps the D gene, given 6 matching bases. Sequenced material: PBMCs. The DNA is TGTGCCAGCAGCTTGGATTCGGGGGGCCGCAATCAGCCCCAGCATTTT. Its product reads: CASSLDSGGRNQPQHF.